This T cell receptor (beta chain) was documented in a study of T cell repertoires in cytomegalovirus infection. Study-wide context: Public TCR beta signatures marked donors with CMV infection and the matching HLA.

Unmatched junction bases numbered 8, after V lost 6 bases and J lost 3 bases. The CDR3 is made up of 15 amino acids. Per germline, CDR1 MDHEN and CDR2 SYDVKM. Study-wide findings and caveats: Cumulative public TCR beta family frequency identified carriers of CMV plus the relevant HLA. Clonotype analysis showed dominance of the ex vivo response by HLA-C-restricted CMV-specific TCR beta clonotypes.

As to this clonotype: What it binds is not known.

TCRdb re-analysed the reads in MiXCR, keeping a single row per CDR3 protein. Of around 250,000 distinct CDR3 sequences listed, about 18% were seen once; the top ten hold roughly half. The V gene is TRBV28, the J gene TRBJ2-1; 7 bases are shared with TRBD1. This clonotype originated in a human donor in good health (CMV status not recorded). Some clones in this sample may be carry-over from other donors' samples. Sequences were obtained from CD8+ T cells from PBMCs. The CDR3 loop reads CASSWARDSYNEQFF. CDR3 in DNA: TGTGCCAGCAGCTGGGCTCGGGACAGCTACAATGAGCAGTTCTTC.